This entry features one TCR beta chain sequence. This specimen belongs to a study of blood T cells in healthy people across ages. Using a J-beta primer mix together with a sample-barcoded 5' primer, a second PCR was run for about 6 to 12 cycles. MiXCR was run by TCRdb on the 5' RACE reads, yielding one entry per CDR3 protein. Found here are about 720,000 distinct CDR3 sequences, about 24% of them singletons; the top ten hold around 22%. Germline V gene sequence: CDR1 SQVTM, CDR2 ANQGSEA. V shed 7 bases and J 5 bases; nucleotides not matched to a gene: 7. The CDR3 extends over 12 amino acids. The chain carries TRBV29-1 and TRBJ1-1; TRBD1 aligns across 7 bases. Sequencing was done on a sample of blood. The clonotype comes from a man aged 65 to 85 in good health. The CDR3 spells CSGKTGQTEAFF. CDR3 nucleotide sequence: TGCAGCGGCAAGACAGGGCAGACTGAAGCTTTCTTT.